This TCR beta chain emerged from a study of CD8+ T cells in alopecia areata (dated 2018 in TCRdb). For the wider study: The treated patients, all with moderate-to-severe alopecia areata, were enrolled in an open-label pilot trial of oral tofacitinib given at 5 to 10 mg twice daily. Amplification of TCRbeta CDR3 regions was done by immunoSEQ multiplex PCR using 35 Vbeta forward primers and 13 Jbeta reverse primers. Scalp clonality was compared across normal scalp (n=4), patchy alopecia areata scalp (n=8), and alopecia totalis/universalis scalp (n=8). Patients received tofacitinib for 6 to 18 months and were then followed off drug for 6 months to check for delayed response and recurrence. Patients on tofacitinib were biopsied at baseline and after 4 and 24 weeks of treatment, and several of the patients also had a later scalp biopsy. RNA was obtained with the PAXgene miRNA kit for fixed scalp, the miRNeasy kit for PBMCs, and the RNeasy kit for mouse skin. High-throughput TCRbeta sequencing was used to examine T cell clonal expansion in alopecia areata in both the C3H/HeJ mouse model and human patients. Human TCRbeta sequencing covered scalp tissue and sorted CD4+ and CD8+ peripheral blood T cells from patchy and totalis/universalis alopecia areata patients and healthy controls.

On the study overall, not on this receptor specifically: Resident alphabeta T cells in normal human skin are also sequenced, complicating scalp TCR repertoire analysis, unlike mouse skin dominated by gammadelta T cells. Compared with normal scalp, lesional scalp, particularly in alopecia totalis/universalis, had higher clonality and more expanded CD8+ clones, which suggests antigenic drive. TCR sequences shared between patients were less clear than in mice, possibly partly because of HLA diversity in the patient population.

With regard to this clone: It has no known antigen specificity. Base qualities are not recorded, but no much larger clone differs from it by a single base.

The intended sense of this specimen's time point label: baseline before oral tofacitinib. Peripheral blood and lesional scalp punch biopsies were obtained from patients with alopecia areata. PBMCs were separated by density centrifugation and stained for CD3, CD4 and CD8, after which CD4+ and CD8+ T cells were sorted on a FACSAria. The CDR3 has 16 amino acids, counting the end cysteine and phenylalanine. Of all the DNA, just the CDR3 is kept, 48 bases in frame from base 1. Taken from the germline V gene, the CDR1 and CDR2 loops are MNHEY and SVGAGI. The trim is 0 bases for V and 4 bases for J, with a gap of 15 bases between the germline ends. The library relied on the immunoSEQ multiplex PCR assay. RNA was extracted from all samples and reverse transcribed into cDNA as template for TCR sequencing. SuperScript III was used for first-strand cDNA synthesis, primed with a 2:1 mix of oligo-dT and random hexamers. A synthetic immune receptor repertoire was used to measure amplification bias, and any remaining bias was corrected computationally. The authors processed their data as follows. Raw reads were preprocessed to remove errors, and CDR3 was defined by IMGT conventions from the conserved cysteine to phenylalanine. Clonality was calculated as 1 minus Shannon entropy normalized by log2 of the number of productive unique TCRs. Scalp TCRbeta sequences were cross-referenced with sorted blood CD4 and CD8 repertoires so that the CD4 or CD8 identity of scalp clones could be inferred. Not all clones reach the TCRdb copy of this immuneACCESS table, which keeps in-frame sequences only. Checked studies attribute under half of the gap to unresolved V genes and leave the rest unexplained. V, J and clone size are those of that table, while D and trimming were read from the DNA. This sample gives 140,000 or so clones in total; around 51% of them show up just once. The ten largest clones take up 0.85% to 1% of the sample.

The clonotype originates from a human donor with alopecia areata. Here the sequenced sample was CD4+ T cells sorted from blood, taken at week 0. Here the chain combines TRBV6-5 and TRBJ1-1; the D gene is possibly TRBD1, with 5 bases matching. The nucleotide sequence is TGTGCCAGCAGTTACTCATCCCAGGGTAGTGCCACTGAAGCTTTCTTT. Its amino acids are CASSYSSQGSATEAFF.